These T cell receptor beta chains were read from a single sample in a study of graft-versus-host responses after intestinal transplantation. Their antigens are not known. Assay used: immunoSEQ multiplex PCR; TCRdb lists only in-frame clones, some missing. This sample yields under 90,000 clones, of which approximately 90% are seen a single time; approximately 0.33% belongs to the top ten. The source was unstimulated CD4+ T cells sorted from spleen or lymph node cells, collected before transplant. These receptors originate from a human donor who was the organ donor for an intestinal transplant. The CDR3 runs from the conserved cysteine through the conserved F or W. A D gene is named only where the DNA matches it firmly. The size field is filled for only some rows; it gives once, few, many or a size class.

TRBJ2-7 TRBD1 . TRBV11-1 CASSSRQGKVDYEQYF TGTGCCAGCAGCTCAAGACAGGGCAAGGTTGACTACGAGCAGTACTTC
TRBJ1-2 TRBD1 . TRBV30 CAWSVSRDRSLTF TGTGCCTGGAGTGTTTCCCGGGACAGATCATTAACCTTC
TRBJ2-1 . . TRBV30 CAWAGFRESSYNEQFF TGTGCCTGGGCCGGGTTCCGCGAGAGCTCCTACAATGAGCAGTTCTTC
TRBJ2-2 TRBD1 . TRBV2 CASTRQGAAGELFF TGTGCCAGCACCCGACAGGGTGCCGCCGGGGAGCTGTTTTTT
TRBJ2-7 . . TRBV7-7 CAASRTVSYEQYF TGTGCCGCATCCAGGACAGTTTCCTACGAGCAGTACTTC
TRBJ2-4 . . TRBV11-3 CASETGLAKNIQYF TGTGCCAGCGAAACGGGATTAGCCAAAAACATTCAGTACTTC
TRBJ2-3 TRBD1 . TRBV2 CASSQVPGQGMARAGTDTQYF TGTGCCAGCAGTCAAGTACCGGGACAGGGGATGGCCCGTGCAGGCACAGATACGCAGTATTTT
TRBJ2-1 TRBD1 few TRBV11-3 CASSSRQGPYNEQFF TGTGCCAGCAGCTCCAGACAGGGCCCCTACAATGAGCAGTTCTTC
TRBJ1-1 . . TRBV4-1 CASSQARGENTEAFF TGCGCCAGCAGCCAAGCCAGGGGAGAGAACACTGAAGCTTTCTTT
TRBJ1-5 . . TRBV19 CASGGLGQPQHF TGTGCCAGTGGGGGACTGGGTCAGCCCCAGCATTTT
TRBJ1-3 TRBD1 . TRBV19 CASSAGTGSGNTIYF TGTGCCAGTAGCGCAGGGACAGGGAGTGGAAACACCATATATTTT
TRBJ2-1 TRBD2 . TRBV2 CAGSLYGAGGYNEQFF TGTGCCGGCAGTCTTTACGGGGCGGGGGGCTACAATGAGCAGTTCTTC
TRBJ1-1 . once TRBV5-1 CASSLQTTGNTEAFF TGCGCCAGCAGCTTACAAACGACGGGGAACACTGAAGCTTTCTTT
TRBJ2-2 . . TRBV5-6 CASSLDNARELFF TGTGCCAGCAGCTTGGATAACGCGAGGGAGCTGTTTTTT
TRBJ2-7 . . TRBV18 CASSPTIYEQYF TGTGCCAGCTCACCCACAATCTACGAGCAGTACTTC
TRBJ2-1 TRBD2 . TRBV7-9 CASSNLREGIYEQFF TGTGCCAGCAGCAACTTGCGGGAGGGTATCTATGAGCAGTTCTTC
TRBJ2-7 . . TRBV2 CATLRGDSSYEQYF TGTGCCACCCTGCGGGGGGACAGCTCCTACGAGCAGTACTTC
TRBJ2-7 TRBD1 . TRBV5-4 CASSSRSWDRASSRGYEQYF TGTGCCAGCAGCTCGCGTTCGTGGGACAGGGCTTCTTCCCGTGGCTACGAGCAGTACTTC
TRBJ2-7 TRBD1 . TRBV2 CASSVGQGAVYEQYF TGTGCCAGCAGTGTGGGGCAGGGGGCAGTGTACGAGCAGTACTTC